This T cell receptor beta chain is from a study of CXCR3-negative and CXCR3-positive naive CD8 T cells. Germline V gives CDR1 SGHNT, CDR2 YYREEE (reference sequence). The CDR3 totals 15 residues. With regard to this clonotype: The target antigen is unknown.

Study-level results: Similarly elevated diversity marked both naive subsets, with memory CD8+ cells showing far lower diversity. Researchers report that CXCR3-positive naive cells carry more hydrophobic TRB CDR3s than CXCR3-negative naive cells.

5' RACE that incorporated UMI labels was used to prepare the TRB cDNA libraries. From the 5' RACE reads, TCRdb lists one entry per CDR3 protein and no DNA. This sample's table has some 47,000 distinct CDR3 sequences. Source material: naive CXCR3+ CD8+ T cells from blood. Subset in this sample: CD45RO-CCR7+CD27+CD95- naive CD8+ T cells expressing CXCR3 (TNR3+). The source is a human donor in good health. Some clones in this sample may be carry-over from other donors' samples. This chain connects TRBV5-4 to TRBJ2-1; TCRdb selects TRBD1, and the lack of DNA leaves this call unchecked. CDR3 loop: CASSLGQGSYNEQFF.